These 15 T cell receptor beta chains share one sample of origin, sequenced in a study of T cells in women clearing cervical HPV infection (dated by TCRdb to about 2018). Receptors were amplified or captured by the immunoSEQ multiplex PCR assay. Entries here come from immuneACCESS through TCRdb and include only in-frame sequences with V and J called. Some clones fail to appear in such tables; in the studies checked, an unresolved V gene covers under half of the shortfall, and the cause of the remainder is unknown. The sample's table covers some 41,000 clones. Approximately 5.5% of the sample goes to the ten largest clones. The material sequenced was blood buffy coat. These receptors were taken from a woman between 18 and 70 years old with a cervical HPV16 infection that either progressed to CIN3+ or cleared (not recorded which).

Note on this clone: The read ends 3 residues before the CDR3 terminus; that terminus is restored from the germline J gene. V usage is TRBV6-1 and J usage is TRBJ2-1; D may match TRBD1 or TRBD2 (6 bases each). Trimming left V 2 bases short and J 4 bases short, with 18 bases between. Germline CDR1 and CDR2: MNHNS and SASEGT. CDR3 size: 17 residues. CDR3 sequence: CASSEIGGGTLYNEQFF. Incomplete CDR3 DNA: TGTGCCAGCAGTGAAATAGGCGGCGGGACATTGTACAATGAG.

Points on this clone: The read stops 3 residues short of the end of the CDR3; the missing end is completed from the germline J gene. The chain uses TRBV5-6 and TRBJ2-3; TRBD2 agrees at 9 bases. Germline V lookup: CDR1 SGHDT, CDR2 YYEEEE. The CDR3 has 14 amino acids. CDR3 residues: CASSPAGGQETQYF. The covered CDR3 bases are TGTGCCAGCAGCCCAGCGGGGGGCCAAGAGACG.

To note about this clone: The CDR3 end is not reached by the read, which stops 3 residues before it; the germline J gene fills it in. V usage is TRBV20-1 and J usage is TRBJ2-1; 8 nucleotides line up with TRBD2. The CDR3 is made up of 15 amino acids. The V gene's germline CDR1 is DFQATT and CDR2 SNEGSKA (reference sequence). V shed 1 base and J 2 bases; nucleotides not matched to a gene: 4. CDR3 bases read: TGCAGTGCTAGAGTGGGCGGGGGGACCTACAATGAG. This translates into CSARVGGGTYNE. The full-length CDR3 reads as CSARVGGGTYNEQFF.

A remark on this clone: The CDR3 end falls 3 residues outside the read, so it is completed with the germline J gene. J is TRBJ2-5 and V is TRBV14, with 9 bases matching TRBD2. The V gene end was trimmed by 4 bases and the J gene end by 5 bases; junction bases not matched to a gene: 8. The CDR3 extends over 15 amino acids. In germline, CDR1 is SGHDN, CDR2 FVKESK. The CDR3 DNA, read in part, is TGTGCCAGCAGCCCCTCAGGCCTAGCGGGGGAGACC. Translating gives CASSPSGLAGET. The CDR3, in full, reads CASSPSGLAGETQYF.

Of note for this clone: Read sequence stops 3 residues before the CDR3 end, and the germline J gene provides the missing end. The chain combines TRBV5-4 with TRBJ1-2; no firm D call. The length of the CDR3 is 14 residues. Between the trimmed V and J ends, which lost 4 bases and 7 bases, there was a span of 17 bases. The germline V gene encodes CDR1 SGHNT and CDR2 YYREEE (reference sequence). CDR3 DNA (partial): TGTGCCAGCAGCGAGGACGCGTCGGGGAGTGGC. Translating gives CASSEDASGSG. The complete CDR3 protein is CASSEDASGSGYTF.

Notes on this clone: The missing CDR3 end, 3 residues past where the read stops, is filled in from the germline J gene. The V and J genes are TRBV19 and TRBJ1-1; TRBD1 might be the D (6 bases). V lost 8 bases and J lost 7, with 20 bases in between. Germline CDR1 reads LNHDA; CDR2 reads SQIVND (reference sequence). The CDR3 length is 14 residues. The sequenced part of the CDR3 DNA is TGTGCCAGTTCCCAGAGGACAGAGCTTAATGAA. This codes for CASSQRTELNE. The whole CDR3 protein is CASSQRTELNEAFF.

As to this clone: With the read ending 3 residues before the CDR3 end, the germline J gene is used to fill in that end. This rearrangement joins TRBV30 to TRBJ2-1; perhaps TRBD2 as D (6 bases). V lost 5 bases and J lost 0, with 17 bases in between. This CDR3 region has 16 residues. Germline CDR1 and CDR2: GTSNPN and SVGIG (reference sequence). The DNA read from the CDR3 is TGTGCCTGGTCTGGGACTGGAACCCGCTCCTACAATGAG. It specifies CAWSGTGTRSYNE. The full CDR3 protein reads CAWSGTGTRSYNEQFF. The variable domain in full, completed from reference TRBV30 and TRBJ2-1, reads SQTIHQWPATLVQPVGSPLSLECTVEGTSNPNLYWYRQAAGRGLQLLFYSVGIGQISSEVPQNLSASRPQDRQFILSSKKLLLSDSGFYLCAWSGTGTRSYNEQFFGPGTRLTVL.

Concerning this clone itself: The missing CDR3 end, 3 residues past where the read stops, is filled in from the germline J gene. The V and J genes are TRBV5-6 and TRBJ1-2, with 7 bases identical to TRBD1. CDR1 and CDR2 (germline): SGHDT, YYEEEE. This CDR3 comprises 13 residues. The covered CDR3 bases are TGTGCCAGCAGCTACGACAGGGTCTTCGGC. Translated: CASSYDRVFG. The CDR3 as a whole reads CASSYDRVFGYTF.

As concerns this clone: The read stops 3 residues short of the end of the CDR3; the missing end is completed from the germline J gene. The chain employs TRBV28 and TRBJ2-2, with 9 bases that match TRBD2. The CDR3 has 13 residues. Germline loops: CDR1 MDHEN, CDR2 SYDVKM. Trimming took 11 bases from V and 5 from J; bases not matched to a gene: 6. The part of the CDR3 DNA that was read is TGTGCCTTGGGCGGGAGGGGGACCGGGGAG. Translation gives CALGGRGTGE. The full CDR3 protein is CALGGRGTGELFF.

A note on this clone: The read halts 3 residues ahead of the CDR3 end, with the missing end drawn from the germline J gene. The rearrangement uses TRBV20-1 and TRBJ2-7; TRBD2 matches 7 bases. With 3 bases clipped from V and 3 bases from J, the junction kept 8 bases outside the gene matches. Germline V gives CDR1 DFQATT, CDR2 SNEGSKA (reference sequence). This CDR3 region has 14 residues. The CDR3 region is CSARGGSGVYEQYF. The CDR3 bases that were read are TGCAGTGCTAGGGGGGGGTCGGGAGTCTACGAG.

Regarding this clone: The read ends 3 residues before the CDR3 terminus; that terminus is restored from the germline J gene. The V and J genes are TRBV7-9 and TRBJ2-1; 10 nucleotides line up with TRBD1. Looked up from germline, CDR1 is SEHNR and CDR2 is FQNEAQ (reference sequence). Trimming at V came to 1 base and at J to 8 bases, leaving 5 bases not matched to a gene. The CDR3 spans 15 residues. Incomplete CDR3 DNA: TGTGCCAGCAGCTTAGGGTCGACAGGGGGCGATGAG. This codes for CASSLGSTGGDE. The CDR3 in full is CASSLGSTGGDEQFF.

As concerns this clone: The read is 3 residues too short to cover the CDR3 end, so that end is filled in from the germline J gene. The chain employs TRBV7-2 and TRBJ1-1; possibly TRBD1 for D (6 bases). Germline-derived CDR1 and CDR2 are SGHTA and FQGNSA. The length of the CDR3 is 15 residues. Trimming removed 5 bases at V and 3 bases at J, with 16 bases between. The CDR3 is CASSGSGTLDTEAFF. The CDR3 DNA, read in part, is TGTGCCAGCAGCGGATCCGGGACACTCGACACTGAA.

With regard to this clone: Read data end 3 residues before the CDR3 end; the end is taken from the germline J gene. The chain links TRBV20-1 to TRBJ2-1; 8 bases are a match to TRBD2. The J segment lost 7 bases and the V segment lost 0 bases, leaving 11 bases of the junction unmatched. The CDR3 is made up of 16 amino acids. Germline V lookup: CDR1 DFQATT, CDR2 SNEGSKA (reference sequence). The CDR3 loop reads CSARDSGAGEGNEQFF. Partial CDR3 DNA: TGCAGTGCTAGAGATTCGGGAGCGGGAGAGGGGAATGAG.

With regard to this clone: Read sequence stops 3 residues before the CDR3 end, and the germline J gene provides the missing end. The rearrangement uses TRBV19 and TRBJ1-1; D might be TRBD1 (5 bases). Germline CDR1 reads LNHDA; CDR2 reads SQIVND (reference sequence). The CDR3 has 18 residues. V was trimmed by 4 bases and J by 0 bases, leaving 21 bases between them. The sequenced part of the CDR3 DNA is TGTGCCAGTAGTAAGGATGTAACAACGAAGGACATGAACACTGAA. Protein: CASSKDVTTKDMNTE. The complete CDR3 protein is CASSKDVTTKDMNTEAFF.

The covered CDR3 bases are TGTGCCAGCAGCTTAGAGAGAGGGACAGATACG. This sequence encodes CASSLERGTDT. The entire CDR3 is CASSLERGTDTQYF. The rearrangement links TRBV7-9 to TRBJ2-3; D is perhaps TRBD2 (5 bases). The read gets to within 3 residues of the CDR3 end, and the germline J gene fills in the rest. CDR3 size: 14 residues. Trimming removed 1 base from V and 3 bases from J, with 8 bases in between. Per the germline V gene, CDR1 is SEHNR and CDR2 is FQNEAQ (reference sequence).